One sample yielded the 8 T cell receptor beta chains listed below, sequenced in a study of blood T cell repertoires in COVID-19. Sequencing was performed with immunoSEQ multiplex PCR; in TCRdb, only in-frame clones are kept and a portion is missing. The sample holds 200,000 to 300,000 clones, approximately 87% seen once. The sample was peripheral blood. The source is a man aged 55 to 70 with acute or convalescent COVID-19.

The genes are TRBV9 and TRBJ2-1; TRBD1 aligns across 9 bases. Germline values: CDR1 SGDLS, CDR2 YYNGEE. This CDR3 has 15 residues. V lost 0 bases and J lost 5; bases outside the gene matches: 3. The CDR3 reads CASSVEQGAHNEQFF. The CDR3 region has the DNA TGTGCCAGCAGCGTAGAACAGGGGGCCCACAATGAGCAGTTCTTC.

The chain recombines TRBV6-5 with TRBJ1-1; no definite D call. Germline V lookup: CDR1 MNHEY, CDR2 SVGAGI. This CDR3 has 12 residues. Trimming pared 8 bases from V and 4 bases from J, leaving 11 bases between. CDR3 DNA: TGTGCCAGCTCTATCAGCGGCACTGAAGCTTTCTTT. Its protein is CASSISGTEAFF.

The CDR3 is CASSPRGQGALYEQYF. The CDR3 region has the DNA TGTGCCAGCTCACCACGGGGACAGGGGGCTTTGTACGAGCAGTACTTC. The rearrangement uses TRBV18 and TRBJ2-7; 12 bases match TRBD1. There are 16 residues in the CDR3. CDR1 KGHSH and CDR2 LQKENI come from the germline V gene. The trim removed 1 base at V and 4 bases at J, leaving 5 bases unmatched.

The genes are TRBV4-3 and TRBJ2-7, with TRBD2 matching over 7 bases. Per germline, CDR1 LGHNA and CDR2 YSLEER. Unmatched junction bases numbered 9, after V lost 4 bases and J lost 0 bases. The CDR3 is made up of 16 amino acids. The CDR3 DNA reads as TGCGCCAGCAGCCCAGCCGCGGGACTAAGCTCCTACGAGCAGTACTTC. Translation gives CASSPAAGLSSYEQYF.

The chain employs TRBV4-1 and TRBJ2-3; maybe TRBD1 (5 bases). In germline, CDR1 is MGHRA, CDR2 YSYEKL. This CDR3 region has 17 residues. Trimming cost V 1 base and J 5 bases, with 19 bases left between them. The CDR3 region is CASSQGLKGSGLDTQYF. The CDR3 DNA sequence: TGCGCCAGCAGCCAAGGGTTGAAAGGTTCAGGGCTAGATACGCAGTATTTT.

This rearrangement joins TRBV29-1 to TRBJ2-1; 15 bases map to TRBD2. V gave up 6 bases and J gave up 10 bases; unmatched junction bases: 4. Per the germline V gene, CDR1 is SQVTM and CDR2 is ANQGSEA. The length of the CDR3 is 13 residues. The CDR3 loop is CSVGLAGGGEQFF. DNA of the CDR3: TGCAGCGTCGGACTAGCGGGAGGGGGGGAGCAGTTCTTC.

The rearrangement links TRBV11-2 to TRBJ2-1, with 8 bases aligning to TRBD2. This CDR3 spans 14 amino acids. Germline CDR1 is SGHAT and CDR2 is FQNNGV. Trimming removed 4 bases from V and 6 bases from J; junction bases left unmatched: 5. CDR3 DNA: TGTGCCAGCAGCTACGCCGGGACTAGCAATGAGCAGTTCTTC. Its protein is CASSYAGTSNEQFF.

J is TRBJ2-3 and V is TRBV4-1; 13 positions agree with TRBD2. Germline V gene lookup returns CDR1 MGHRA and CDR2 YSYEKL. The V gene end was trimmed by 0 bases and the J gene end by 4 bases; junction bases not matched to a gene: 4. This CDR3 has 17 residues. CDR3 nucleotides: TGCGCCAGCAGCCAAGAGGGGACTAGCGGGACAGCAGATACGCAGTATTTT. It specifies CASSQEGTSGTADTQYF.